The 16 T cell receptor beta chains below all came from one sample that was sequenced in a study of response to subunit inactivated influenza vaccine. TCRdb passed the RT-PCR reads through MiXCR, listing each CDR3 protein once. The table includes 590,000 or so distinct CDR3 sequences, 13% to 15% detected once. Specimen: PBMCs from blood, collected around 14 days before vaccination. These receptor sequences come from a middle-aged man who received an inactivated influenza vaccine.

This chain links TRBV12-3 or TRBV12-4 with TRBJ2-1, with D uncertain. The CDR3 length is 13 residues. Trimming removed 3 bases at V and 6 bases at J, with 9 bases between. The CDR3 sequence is CASSFVEFNEQFF. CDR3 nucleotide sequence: TGTGCCAGCAGTTTTGTGGAGTTCAATGAGCAGTTCTTC.

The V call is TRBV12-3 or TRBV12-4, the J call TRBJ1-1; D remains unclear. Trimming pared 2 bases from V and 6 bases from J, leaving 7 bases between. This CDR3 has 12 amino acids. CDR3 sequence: CASSLPPPEAFF. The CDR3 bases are TGTGCCAGCAGTTTACCGCCTCCTGAAGCTTTCTTT.

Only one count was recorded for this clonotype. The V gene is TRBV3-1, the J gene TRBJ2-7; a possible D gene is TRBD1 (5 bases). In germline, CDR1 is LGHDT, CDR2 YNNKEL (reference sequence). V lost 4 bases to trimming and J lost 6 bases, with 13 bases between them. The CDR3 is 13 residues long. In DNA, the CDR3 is TGTGCCAGCAGCCTCCCGCAGGGTCGCGAGCAGTACTTC. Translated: CASSLPQGREQYF.

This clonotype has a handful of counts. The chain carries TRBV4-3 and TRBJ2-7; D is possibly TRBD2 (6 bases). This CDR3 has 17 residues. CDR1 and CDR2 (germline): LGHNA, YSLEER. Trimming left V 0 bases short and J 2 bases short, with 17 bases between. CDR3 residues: CASSQESSAYPPYEQYF. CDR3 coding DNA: TGCGCCAGCAGCCAAGAGTCTAGCGCGTACCCGCCCTACGAGCAGTACTTC.

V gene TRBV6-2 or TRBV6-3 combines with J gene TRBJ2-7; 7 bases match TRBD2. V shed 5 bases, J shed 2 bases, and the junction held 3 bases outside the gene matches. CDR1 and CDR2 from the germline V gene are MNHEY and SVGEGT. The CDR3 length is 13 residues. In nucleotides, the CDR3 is TGTGCCAGCAGTGCTAGCGGCGCCTACGAGCAGTACTTC. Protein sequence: CASSASGAYEQYF.

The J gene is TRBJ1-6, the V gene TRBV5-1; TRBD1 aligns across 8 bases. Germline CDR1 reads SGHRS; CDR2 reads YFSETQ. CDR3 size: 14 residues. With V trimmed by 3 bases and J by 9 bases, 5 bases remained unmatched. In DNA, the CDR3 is TGCGCCAGCAGCTCCGGACAGGGCCGTTCACCCCTCCACTTT. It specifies CASSSGQGRSPLHF.

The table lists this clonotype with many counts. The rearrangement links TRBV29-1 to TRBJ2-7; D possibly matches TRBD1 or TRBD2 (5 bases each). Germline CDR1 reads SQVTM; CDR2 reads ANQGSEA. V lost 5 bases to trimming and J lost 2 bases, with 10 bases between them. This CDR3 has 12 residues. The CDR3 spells CSVLQGAYEQYF. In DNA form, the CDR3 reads TGCAGCGTTCTTCAGGGAGCCTACGAGCAGTACTTC.

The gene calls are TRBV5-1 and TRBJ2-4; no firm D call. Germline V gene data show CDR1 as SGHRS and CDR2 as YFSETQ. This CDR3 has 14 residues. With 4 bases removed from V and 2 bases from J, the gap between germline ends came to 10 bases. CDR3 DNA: TGCGCCAGCAGCCCTACTACGACCAAAAACATTCAGTACTTC. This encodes CASSPTTTKNIQYF.

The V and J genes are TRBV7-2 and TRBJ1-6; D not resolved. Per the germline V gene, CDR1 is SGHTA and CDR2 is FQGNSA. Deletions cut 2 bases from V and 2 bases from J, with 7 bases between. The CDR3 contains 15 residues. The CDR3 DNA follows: TGTGCCAGCAGCTTAATTGCGACCTATAATTCACCCCTCCACTTT. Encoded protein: CASSLIATYNSPLHF.

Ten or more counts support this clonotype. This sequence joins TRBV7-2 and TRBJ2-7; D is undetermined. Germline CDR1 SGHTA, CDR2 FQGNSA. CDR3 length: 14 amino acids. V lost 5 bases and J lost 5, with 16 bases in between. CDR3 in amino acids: CASSPDGYRDEQYF. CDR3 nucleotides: TGTGCCAGCAGCCCCGACGGCTATCGGGACGAGCAGTACTTC.

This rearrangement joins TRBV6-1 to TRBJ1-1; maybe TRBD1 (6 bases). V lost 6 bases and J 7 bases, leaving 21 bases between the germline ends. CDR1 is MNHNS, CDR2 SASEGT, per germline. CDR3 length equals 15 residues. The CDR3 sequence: CASSRKYQGSIEAFF. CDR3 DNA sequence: TGTGCCAGCAGCCGTAAATATCAGGGGTCAATTGAAGCTTTCTTT.

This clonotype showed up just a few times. The chain's CDR3 is CATSRDRAGIQETQYF. As DNA, the CDR3 is TGTGCCACCAGCAGAGATCGAGCAGGGATCCAAGAGACCCAGTACTTC. The chain recombines TRBV15 with TRBJ2-5, with D perhaps TRBD1 (5 bases). The germline CDR1 and CDR2 sequences are LNHNV and YYDKDF (reference sequence). The CDR3 covers 16 residues. Trimming shortened V by 0 bases and J by 1 base, and 12 bases separated the two germline ends.

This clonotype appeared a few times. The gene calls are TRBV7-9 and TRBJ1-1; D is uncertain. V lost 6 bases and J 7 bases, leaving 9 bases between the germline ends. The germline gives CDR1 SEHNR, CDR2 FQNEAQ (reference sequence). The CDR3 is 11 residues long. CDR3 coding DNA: TGTGCCAGCAGTCGAAGGCTTGAAGCTTTCTTT. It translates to CASSRRLEAFF.

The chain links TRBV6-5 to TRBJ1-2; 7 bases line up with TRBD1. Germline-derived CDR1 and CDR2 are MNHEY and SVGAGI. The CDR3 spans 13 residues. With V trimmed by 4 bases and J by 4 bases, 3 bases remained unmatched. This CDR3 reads CASSFYRGYGYTF. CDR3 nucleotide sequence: TGTGCCAGCAGTTTTTACAGGGGCTATGGCTACACCTTC.

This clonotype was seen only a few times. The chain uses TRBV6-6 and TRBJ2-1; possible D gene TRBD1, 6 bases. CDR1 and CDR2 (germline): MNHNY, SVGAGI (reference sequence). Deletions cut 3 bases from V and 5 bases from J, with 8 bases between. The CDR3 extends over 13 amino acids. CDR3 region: CASSYTGHNEQFF. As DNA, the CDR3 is TGTGCCAGCAGTTATACAGGGCACAATGAGCAGTTCTTC.

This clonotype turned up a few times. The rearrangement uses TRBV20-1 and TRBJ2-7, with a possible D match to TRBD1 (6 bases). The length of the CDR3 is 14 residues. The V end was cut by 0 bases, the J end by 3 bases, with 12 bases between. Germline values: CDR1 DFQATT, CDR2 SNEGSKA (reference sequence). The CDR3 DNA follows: TGCAGTGCTAGAGAGCCACAGGGTTTCTACGAGCAGTACTTC. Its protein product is CSAREPQGFYEQYF.